Listed below are T cell receptor beta chains from one sample, sequenced in a study of cytomegalovirus exposure and HLA in healthy donors. TCRdb's table, derived via immunoSEQ multiplex PCR, lists solely in-frame clones and lacks some. The table includes fewer than 200,000 clones, around 80% detected once. Material for sequencing was PBMCs. The receptors here all came from a man between 40 and 49 years old in good health and CMV-seronegative. The CDR3 runs from the conserved cysteine through the conserved F or W.

TRBV10-3	TRBJ2-1	CAISETYEQFF
TRBV9	TRBJ1-3	CASSAHGNTIYF
TRBV4-2	TRBJ1-5	CASSQDLRYSHSNQPQHF
TRBV5-6	TRBJ1-5	CASSSRQGAFLGNQPQHF
TRBV5-6	TRBJ1-2	CASSWKGGHGYTF
TRBV18	TRBJ1-5	CASSPDRGGQPQHF
TRBV5-4	TRBJ2-5	CASSSGPTGGSTQETQYF
TRBV7-3	TRBJ2-3	CASSSSGRGTDTQYF
TRBV7-2	.	CASSLSGTYEQYF
TRBV14	TRBJ1-2	CASSQESGGGYTF
TRBV19	TRBJ2-7	CASTDSGGGLGLPYEQYF
TRBV4-1	TRBJ2-7	CASSLSAGLAYEQYF
TRBV29-1	TRBJ2-5	CSVGGVQETQYF
TRBV18	TRBJ1-1	CASSPYRAMNTEAFF
TRBV7-2	TRBJ2-7	CASSLVAGATYEQYF
TRBV4-3	TRBJ2-7	CASSQGGYEQYF
TRBV6-5	TRBJ2-7	CASNQGSSYEQYF
TRBV19	TRBJ2-1	CASNHPGLAGGLDEQFF
TRBV7-2	TRBJ2-2	CASSGPGQPAGELFF
TRBV7-2	TRBJ1-6	CASSLGGGQGNSPLHF
TRBV9	TRBJ2-3	CASSDESLDTQYF
TRBV13	TRBJ2-7	CASSLGRGEEQYF
TRBV10-2	TRBJ2-1	CASGLAGDNEQFF
TRBV5-1	TRBJ2-3	CASSSGQGADTQYF
TRBV27	.	CASSLGDTYEQYF
TRBV14	TRBJ1-2	CASSQSTVYGYTF